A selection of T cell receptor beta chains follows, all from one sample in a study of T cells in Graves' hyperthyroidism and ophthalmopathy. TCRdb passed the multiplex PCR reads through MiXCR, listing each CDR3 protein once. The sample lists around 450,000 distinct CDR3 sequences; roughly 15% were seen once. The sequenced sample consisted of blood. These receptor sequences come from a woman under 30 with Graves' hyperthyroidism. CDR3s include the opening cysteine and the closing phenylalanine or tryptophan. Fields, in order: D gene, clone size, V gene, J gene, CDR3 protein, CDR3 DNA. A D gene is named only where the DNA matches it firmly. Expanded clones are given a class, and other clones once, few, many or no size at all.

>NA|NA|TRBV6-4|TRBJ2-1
CASSEGGVEYNEQFF
TGTGCCAGCAGTGAAGGGGGGGTCGAGTACAATGAGCAGTTCTTC
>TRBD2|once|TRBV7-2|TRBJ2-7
CASSFLAGYYEQYF
TGTGCCAGCAGCTTCCTAGCGGGATACTACGAGCAGTACTTC
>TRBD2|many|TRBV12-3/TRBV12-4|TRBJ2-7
CASSFGLAGVYEQYF
TGTGCCAGCAGTTTCGGACTAGCGGGAGTCTACGAGCAGTACTTC
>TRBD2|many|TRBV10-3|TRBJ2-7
CAIKASGSYEQYF
TGTGCCATCAAGGCTAGCGGGAGTTACGAGCAGTACTTC
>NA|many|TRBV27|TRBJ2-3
CASSPGRIHVTDTQYF
TGTGCCAGCAGTCCGGGACGGATACATGTGACAGATACGCAGTATTTT
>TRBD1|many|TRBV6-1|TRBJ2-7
CASSWRQGVSYEQYF
TGTGCCAGCAGTTGGCGACAGGGGGTGTCCTACGAGCAGTACTTC
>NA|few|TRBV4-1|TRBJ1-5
CASSQDKGQGTQPQHF
TGCGCCAGCAGCCAAGATAAGGGCCAGGGGACCCAGCCCCAGCATTTT
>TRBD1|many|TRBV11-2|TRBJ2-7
CASSSGQVNEQYF
TGTGCCAGCAGCTCCGGACAGGTAAACGAGCAGTACTTC
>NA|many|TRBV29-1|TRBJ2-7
CSVEDKDREQYF
TGCAGCGTTGAAGACAAGGATCGGGAGCAGTACTTC
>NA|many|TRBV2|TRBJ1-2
CASIPSGLEGYTF
TGTGCCAGCATACCCTCTGGGTTGGAAGGCTACACCTTC
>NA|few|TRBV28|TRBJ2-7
CASSGGRGSGRGYEQYF
TGTGCCAGCAGTGGGGGGCGCGGGAGTGGGAGGGGCTACGAGCAGTACTTC
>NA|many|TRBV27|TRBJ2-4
CASSFSNQLIQYF
TGTGCCAGCAGTTTCAGTAACCAGCTCATTCAGTACTTC
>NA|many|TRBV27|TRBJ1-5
CASSLQGGAQPQHF
TGTGCCAGCAGTCTACAAGGGGGGGCTCAGCCCCAGCATTTT
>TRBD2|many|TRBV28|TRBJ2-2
CASIFREEENTGELFF
TGTGCCAGCATATTTCGGGAGGAAGAAAACACCGGGGAGCTGTTTTTT
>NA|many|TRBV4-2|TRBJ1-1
CASSQVGLLNTEAFF
TGTGCCAGCAGCCAAGTAGGCCTTTTGAACACTGAAGCTTTCTTT